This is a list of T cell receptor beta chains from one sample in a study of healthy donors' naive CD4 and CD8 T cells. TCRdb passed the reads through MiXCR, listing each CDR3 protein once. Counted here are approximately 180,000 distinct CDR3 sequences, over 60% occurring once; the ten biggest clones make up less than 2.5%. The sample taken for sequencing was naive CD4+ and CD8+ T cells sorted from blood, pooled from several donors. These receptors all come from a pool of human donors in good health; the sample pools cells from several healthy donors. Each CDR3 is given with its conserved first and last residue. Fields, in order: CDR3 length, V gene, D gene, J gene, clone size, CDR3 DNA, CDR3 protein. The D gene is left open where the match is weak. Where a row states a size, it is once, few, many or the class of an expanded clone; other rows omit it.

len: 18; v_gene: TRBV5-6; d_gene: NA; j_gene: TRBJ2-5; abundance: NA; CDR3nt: TGTGCCAGCAGCTTGGAGCTAGAATTAGAGGCTTCCTTAGAGACCCAGTACTTC; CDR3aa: CASSLELELEASLETQYF
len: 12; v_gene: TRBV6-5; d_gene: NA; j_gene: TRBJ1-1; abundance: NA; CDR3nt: TGTGCCAGCAGTTACTCTGGGACATTAGCTTTCTTT; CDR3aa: CASSYSGTLAFF
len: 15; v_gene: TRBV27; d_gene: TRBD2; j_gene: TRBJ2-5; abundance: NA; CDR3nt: TGTGCCAGCAGTTTAGCGGGGGGAAGTCATGGGACCCAGTACTTC; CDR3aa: CASSLAGGSHGTQYF
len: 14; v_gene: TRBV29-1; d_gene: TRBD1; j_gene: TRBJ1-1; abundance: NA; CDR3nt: TGCAGCATGAACACAGGGGCCTGGGGTGATGAAGCTTTCTTT; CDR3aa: CSMNTGAWGDEAFF
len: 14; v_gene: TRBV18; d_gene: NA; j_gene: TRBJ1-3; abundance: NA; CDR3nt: TGTGCCAGCTCACCGCAGGGTCCTGGAAACACCATATATTTT; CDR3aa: CASSPQGPGNTIYF
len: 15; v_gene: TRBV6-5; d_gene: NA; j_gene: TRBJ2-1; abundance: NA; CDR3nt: TGTGCCAGCACCCAAACAGGGAGCTCCTACAATGAGCAGTTCTTC; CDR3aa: CASTQTGSSYNEQFF
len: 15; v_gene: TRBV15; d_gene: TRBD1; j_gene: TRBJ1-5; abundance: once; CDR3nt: TGTGCCACCAGCCCTCGGACAGGGACGAATCAGCCCCAGCATTTT; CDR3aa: CATSPRTGTNQPQHF
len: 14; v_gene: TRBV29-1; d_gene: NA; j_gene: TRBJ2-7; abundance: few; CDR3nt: TGCAGCGTTGAACGCAGAGAGTCGGGATACGAGCAGTACTTC; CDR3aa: CSVERRESGYEQYF
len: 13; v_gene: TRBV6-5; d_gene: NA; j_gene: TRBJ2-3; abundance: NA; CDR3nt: TGTGCCAGCAGTTTTACAGTATCAGATACGCAGTATTTT; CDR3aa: CASSFTVSDTQYF
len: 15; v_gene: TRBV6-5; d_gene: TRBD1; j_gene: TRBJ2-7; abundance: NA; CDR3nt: TGTGCCAGCAGTCCGGGACAGGGCCCAACCTACGAGCAGTACTTC; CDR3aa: CASSPGQGPTYEQYF
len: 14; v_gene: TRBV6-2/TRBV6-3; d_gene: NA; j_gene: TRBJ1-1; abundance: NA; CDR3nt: TGTGCCAGCAGGCCCCTGTGGGACGACACTGAAGCTTTCTTT; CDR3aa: CASRPLWDDTEAFF
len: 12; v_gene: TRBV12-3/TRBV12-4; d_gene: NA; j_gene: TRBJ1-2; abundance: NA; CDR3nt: TGTGCCAGCAGTTTAGGACTTAACGGCTACACCTTC; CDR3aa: CASSLGLNGYTF
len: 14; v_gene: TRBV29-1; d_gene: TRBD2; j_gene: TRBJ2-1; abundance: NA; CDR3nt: TGCAGCGTTGACGGGCTAGCGGGAGTCAATGAGCAGTTCTTC; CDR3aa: CSVDGLAGVNEQFF
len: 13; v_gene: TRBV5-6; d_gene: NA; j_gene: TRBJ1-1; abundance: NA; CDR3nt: TGCGCCAGCAGCTTGGGGAGGGACTCTGAAGCTTTCTTT; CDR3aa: CASSLGRDSEAFF
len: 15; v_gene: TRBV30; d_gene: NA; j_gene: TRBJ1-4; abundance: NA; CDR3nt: TGTGCCTGGAAACCAGGGAGGGCGACTAATGAAAAACTGTTTTTT; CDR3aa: CAWKPGRATNEKLFF
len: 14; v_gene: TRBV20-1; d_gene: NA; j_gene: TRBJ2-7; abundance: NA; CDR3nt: TGCAGTGCCCGATCACCAGCGTCGGCCTACGAGCAGTACTTC; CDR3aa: CSARSPASAYEQYF
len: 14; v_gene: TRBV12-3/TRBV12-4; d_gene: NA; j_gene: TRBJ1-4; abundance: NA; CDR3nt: TGTGCCAGCAGACGGACAGAAACGAATGAAAAACTGTTTTTT; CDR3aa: CASRRTETNEKLFF
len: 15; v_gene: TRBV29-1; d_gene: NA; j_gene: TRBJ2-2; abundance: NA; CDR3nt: TGCAGCGTTGTTCGAGGGGAGACGGTTGCCGGGGAGCTGTTTTTT; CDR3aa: CSVVRGETVAGELFF
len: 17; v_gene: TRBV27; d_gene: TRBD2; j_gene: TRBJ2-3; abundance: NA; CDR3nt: TGTGCCAGCAGATCGGAAGGACTAGCGGGGGGCTGGGATACGCAGTATTTT; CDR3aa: CASRSEGLAGGWDTQYF
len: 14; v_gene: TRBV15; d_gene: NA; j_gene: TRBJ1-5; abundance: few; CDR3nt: TGTGCCACCAGCCTTACAGGGTTTGGTCAGCCCCAGCATTTT; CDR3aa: CATSLTGFGQPQHF
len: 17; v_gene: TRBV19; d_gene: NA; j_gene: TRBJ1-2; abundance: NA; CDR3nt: TGTGCCAGTAGTCCTATCTGGGACGTTGAGAACTCCTATGGCTACACCTTC; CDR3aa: CASSPIWDVENSYGYTF
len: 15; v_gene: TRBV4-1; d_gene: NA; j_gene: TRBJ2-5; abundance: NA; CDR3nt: TGCGCCAGCAGCCAGGGCCGTTCAAGTAGAGAGACCCAGTACTTC; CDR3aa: CASSQGRSSRETQYF
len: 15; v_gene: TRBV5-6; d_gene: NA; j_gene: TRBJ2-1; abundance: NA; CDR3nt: TGTGCCAGCACCTCTTGGGGGCTCCGCTTCAATGAGCAGTTCTTC; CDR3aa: CASTSWGLRFNEQFF
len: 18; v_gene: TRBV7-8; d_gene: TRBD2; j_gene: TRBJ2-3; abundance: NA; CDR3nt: TGTGCCAGCAGCACCGAACTAGCGGGCTCAAACGCGGCAGATACGCAGTATTTT; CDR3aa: CASSTELAGSNAADTQYF
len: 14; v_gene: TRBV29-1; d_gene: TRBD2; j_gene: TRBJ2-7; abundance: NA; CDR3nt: TGCAGCGTTGACTTTCGGCTAGCGGTCAATGAGCAGTACTTC; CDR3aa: CSVDFRLAVNEQYF
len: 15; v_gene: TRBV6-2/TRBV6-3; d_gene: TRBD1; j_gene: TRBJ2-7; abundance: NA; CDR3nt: TGTGCCAGCAGCGATCCGGGACAGTCCTCCTACGAGCAGTACTTC; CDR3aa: CASSDPGQSSYEQYF
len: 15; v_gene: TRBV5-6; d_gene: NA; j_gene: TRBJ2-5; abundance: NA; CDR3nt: TGTGCCAGCAGTCACCGGGACGCGTTGGGAGAGACCCAGTACTTC; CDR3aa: CASSHRDALGETQYF
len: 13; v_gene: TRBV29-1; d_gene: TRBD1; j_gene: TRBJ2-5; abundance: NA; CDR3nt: TGCAGCGTCGGGACAGGGGGCAGGGAGACCCAGTACTTC; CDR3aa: CSVGTGGRETQYF
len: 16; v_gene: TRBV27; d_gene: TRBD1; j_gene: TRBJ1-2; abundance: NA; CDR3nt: TGTGCCAGCAGTTCCCTGGGACAGGGGGCTAACTATGGCTACACCTTC; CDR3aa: CASSSLGQGANYGYTF
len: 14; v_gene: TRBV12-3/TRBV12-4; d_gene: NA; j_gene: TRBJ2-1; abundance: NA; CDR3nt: TGTGCCAGCAGTTCCTCCGACTGGTACAATGAGCAGTTCTTC; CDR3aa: CASSSSDWYNEQFF
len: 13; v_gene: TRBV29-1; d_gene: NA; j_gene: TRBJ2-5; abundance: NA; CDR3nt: TGCAGCGACAAGCCGGGGATGTTGGAGACCCAGTACTTC; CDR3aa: CSDKPGMLETQYF
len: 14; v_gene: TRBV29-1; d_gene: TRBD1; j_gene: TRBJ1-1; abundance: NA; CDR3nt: TGCAGCGCCGAACAGGGGGCGATGATCACTGAAGCTTTCTTT; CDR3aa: CSAEQGAMITEAFF
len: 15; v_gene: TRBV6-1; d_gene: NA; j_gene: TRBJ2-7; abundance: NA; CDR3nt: TGTGCCAGCAGTACAAGCCCCGGACAAGCCTACGAGCAGTACTTC; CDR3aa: CASSTSPGQAYEQYF
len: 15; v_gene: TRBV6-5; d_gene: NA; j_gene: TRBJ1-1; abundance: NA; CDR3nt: TGTGCCAGCAGTTTATTATCAATCTCGAACACTGAAGCTTTCTTT; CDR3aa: CASSLLSISNTEAFF
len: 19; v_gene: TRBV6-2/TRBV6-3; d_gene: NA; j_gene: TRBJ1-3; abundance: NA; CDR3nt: TGTGCCAGCAGCCCGTCAATCGACCGAATTACACTCTCTGGAAACACCATATATTTT; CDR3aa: CASSPSIDRITLSGNTIYF
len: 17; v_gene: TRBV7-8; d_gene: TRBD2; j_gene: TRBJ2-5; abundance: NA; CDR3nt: TGTGCCAGCAGCACGGGGACTAGCGGGAGGCAAGAAGAGACCCAGTACTTC; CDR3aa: CASSTGTSGRQEETQYF
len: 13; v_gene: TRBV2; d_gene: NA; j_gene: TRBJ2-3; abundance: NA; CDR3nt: TGTGCCAGCTTACGGGAGAGCACAGATACGCAGTATTTT; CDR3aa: CASLRESTDTQYF
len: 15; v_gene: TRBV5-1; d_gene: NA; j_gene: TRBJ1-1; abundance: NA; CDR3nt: TGCGCCAGCAGCTTGGGCCTGACTCCCGATTATGAAGCTTTCTTT; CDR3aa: CASSLGLTPDYEAFF
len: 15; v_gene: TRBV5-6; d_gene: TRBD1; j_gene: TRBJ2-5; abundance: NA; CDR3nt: TGTGCCAGCAGCTTTCGGACAGGGGCAGGCGAGACCCAGTACTTC; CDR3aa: CASSFRTGAGETQYF
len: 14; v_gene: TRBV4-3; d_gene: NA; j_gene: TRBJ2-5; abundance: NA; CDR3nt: TGCGCCAGCAGCCCCCACCGCTCGGCGGAGACCCAGTACTTC; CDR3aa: CASSPHRSAETQYF
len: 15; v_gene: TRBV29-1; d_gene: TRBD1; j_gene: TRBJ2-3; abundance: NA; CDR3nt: TGCAGCGTTGAACCGGGACAGTGGTCCACAGATACGCAGTATTTT; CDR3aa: CSVEPGQWSTDTQYF